This T cell receptor (beta chain) emerged from a study of cytomegalovirus exposure and HLA in healthy donors. Study results and limitations: There were under 200 TCR beta chains listed as cytomegalovirus-associated. Prior analysis indicated that the majority of TCR beta V segments exhibited productivity approximately 87% or approximately 30% of the time. Analyzed later, most CMV-associated TCR beta chains appeared HLA-restricted.

V lost 4 bases to trimming and J lost 8 bases, with 8 bases between them. Germline V gene data show CDR1 as SGHDN and CDR2 as FVKESK. The CDR3 contains 11 residues. Turning to this clone: The antigen remains undetermined.

With 60 Vbeta and 13 Jbeta primers, the PCR was carried out. Data came from immunoSEQ multiplex PCR; TCRdb stores just in-frame clones and leaves some out. The table has about 160,000 clones, approximately 80% seen once. Sequenced material: PBMCs. The sequence was collected from a boy aged 2 to 10 in good health and CMV-seronegative. The V gene is TRBV14, the J gene TRBJ1-2, with a tentative D call TRBD1 (6 bases). CDR3 region: CASSRGQGYTF. As DNA, the CDR3 is TGTGCCAGCAGCCGGGGGCAGGGCTACACCTTC.